This entry lists 23 T cell receptor beta chains sequenced from one sample in a study of CD8+CD57+ T cells in acquired aplastic anemia. An expansion of CD8+CD57+ cells by flow cytometry had been shown in patients chosen for sequencing. Using genomic DNA as the template, TCR beta VDJ and CDR3 profiling was carried out. TCRdb used MiXCR to reprocess the reads, holding one entry per CDR3 protein. Of 170,000 or so distinct CDR3 sequences in the sample, nearly 65% were seen once. The source material was sorted CD4+, CD8+, or CD8+CD57+ T cells (not recorded which) from PBMCs. These receptors were obtained from a human donor with aplastic anemia.

The chain joins TRBV15 to TRBJ1-3; no clear D. Trimming removed 1 base at V and 0 bases at J, with 13 bases between. CDR3 length equals 17 residues. The germline CDR1 and CDR2 sequences are LNHNV and YYDKDF (reference sequence). CDR3 nucleotide sequence: TGTGCCACCAGCAGAGGCGGCACTCTAGACTCTGGAAACACCATATATTTT. It encodes CATSRGGTLDSGNTIYF.

The chain links TRBV10-2 to TRBJ2-6; D remains ambiguous. V was clipped by 10 bases and J by 0 bases, with 16 bases between them. CDR3 size: 16 residues. Looked up from germline, CDR1 is WSHSY and CDR2 is SAAADI. The CDR3 DNA sequence: TGCGCCACCGAAACGGACGCTTCCTCTGGGGCCAACGTCCTGACTTTC. Amino acid sequence: CATETDASSGANVLTF.

The chain is built from TRBV20-1 and TRBJ2-7, with 11 bases lining up with TRBD1. The germline CDR1 and CDR2 sequences are DFQATT and SNEGSKA (reference sequence). CDR3 length equals 16 residues. With 3 bases clipped from V and 0 bases from J, the junction kept 7 bases outside the gene matches. Here the CDR3 DNA reads TGCAGTGCTAGCCGCCGGGACAGGGGGGACTCCTACGAGCAGTACTTC. As protein: CSASRRDRGDSYEQYF.

The chain uses TRBV9 and TRBJ2-1; 8 bases fit TRBD2. J was trimmed by 0 bases and V by 4 bases; bases with no gene match: 6. From germline, CDR1 is SGDLS and CDR2 YYNGEE. The CDR3 spans 16 residues. CDR3 loop: CASSRSGGLSYNEQFF. The CDR3 DNA reads as TGTGCCAGCAGCAGGAGCGGGGGCCTCTCCTACAATGAGCAGTTCTTC.

The gene calls are TRBV4-3 and TRBJ1-3; no reliable D call. V shed 0 bases and J shed 4 bases, with 4 bases lying between them. The CDR3 totals 13 residues. CDR1 LGHNA and CDR2 YSLEER come from the germline V gene. In nucleotides, the CDR3 is TGCGCCAGCAGCCAAGACGCCGGAAACACCATATATTTT. Translating it yields CASSQDAGNTIYF.

This clonotype was found many times. The chain uses TRBV4-2 and TRBJ1-2, with D possibly matching TRBD1 (6 bases). The germline V and J ends were trimmed by 6 bases and 4 bases, with 15 bases remaining between them. Germline V gene lookup returns CDR1 LGHNA and CDR2 YNFKEQ. The CDR3 covers 14 residues. Written as DNA, the CDR3 is TGTGCCAGCAGTTATGGACAGAGCTCCTATGGCTACACCTTC. It codes for CASSYGQSSYGYTF.

J is TRBJ1-2 and V is TRBV7-9, with D possibly being TRBD1 (5 bases). V was shortened by 5 bases and J by 1 base, with 17 bases between the two germline ends. CDR3 length: 16 residues. Germline-derived CDR1 and CDR2 are SEHNR and FQNEAQ (reference sequence). CDR3 sequence reads: CASSPRGSPVNYGYTF. The CDR3 DNA reads TGTGCCAGCAGCCCGAGGGGCAGTCCCGTTAACTATGGCTACACCTTC.

This clonotype has at least ten counts. This sequence joins TRBV7-8 and TRBJ2-7; 9 bases agree with TRBD1. The junction had 5 bases not matched to a gene; V was cut back by 5 bases and J by 0 bases. This CDR3 has 15 amino acids. Germline values: CDR1 SGHVS, CDR2 FQNEAQ. DNA for the CDR3: TGTGCCAGCAGCCAACGGACAGGGGACTCCTACGAGCAGTACTTC. Residues: CASSQRTGDSYEQYF. The variable domain in full, completed from reference TRBV7-8 and TRBJ2-7, reads GAGVSQSPRYKVAKRGQDVALRCDPISGHVSLFWYQQALGQGPEFLTYFQNEAQLDKSGLPSDRFFAERPEGSVSTLKIQRTQQEDSAVYLCASSQRTGDSYEQYFGPGTRLTVT.

The V call is TRBV9, the J call TRBJ2-2; no firm D call. V was pared by 3 bases and J by 1 base, with 10 bases between. CDR1 and CDR2 (germline): SGDLS, YYNGEE. The CDR3 has 15 residues. The DNA of the CDR3 is TGTGCCAGCAGCGCCCCAGGAAAGAACACCGGGGAGCTGTTTTTT. It specifies CASSAPGKNTGELFF.

This clonotype came up many times. The chain uses TRBV19 and TRBJ2-7; D may correspond to TRBD1 or TRBD2 (6 bases each). V dropped 3 bases and J dropped 0 bases, with 15 bases sitting between them. Germline CDR1 and CDR2: LNHDA and SQIVND (reference sequence). This CDR3 has 16 residues. The CDR3 spells CASSIGSGGLSYEQYF. CDR3 nucleotides: TGTGCCAGTAGTATTGGGAGTGGGGGGCTCTCCTACGAGCAGTACTTC.

The chain employs TRBV9 and TRBJ2-7; 8 bases are a match to TRBD2. The CDR3 runs to 15 residues. Per the germline V gene, CDR1 is SGDLS and CDR2 is YYNGEE. V gave up 4 bases and J gave up 4 bases; unmatched junction bases: 10. The CDR3 DNA is TGTGCCAGCAGCCCCAGCGGGACTAGATTGTACGAGCAGTACTTC. Its translation is CASSPSGTRLYEQYF.

CDR3 region: CASNFGEGSEQFF. Here the CDR3 DNA reads TGTGCCAGCAACTTCGGGGAGGGCAGTGAGCAGTTCTTC. This chain joins TRBV5-4 and TRBJ2-5; 7 bases are a match to TRBD2. The assigned J gene may be wrong: the sequence end matches TRBJ2-1 better. In germline, CDR1 is SGHNT, CDR2 YYREEE (reference sequence). This CDR3 spans 13 amino acids.

This clonotype showed up just once. The CDR3, as DNA: TGTGCCAGCAGTGGCCCGGGCCTCACTTCCTACGAGCAGTACTTC. Amino acid sequence: CASSGPGLTSYEQYF. This chain links TRBV7-2 with TRBJ2-7; no clear D gene. This CDR3 has 15 residues. V was cut by 6 bases and J by 1 base, with 16 bases left in between. Germline lookup yields CDR1 SGHTA and CDR2 FQGNSA.

This clonotype was detected only once. The J gene is TRBJ2-3, the V gene TRBV20-1, with 8 bases fitting TRBD2. J gave up 0 bases and V 3 bases, and 11 bases lay outside the gene matches. CDR1 is DFQATT, CDR2 SNEGSKA, per germline (reference sequence). This CDR3 region has 17 residues. The CDR3 region is CSARRISGVTSTDTQYF. The CDR3 DNA sequence: TGCAGTGCTAGGCGGATTAGCGGGGTTACGAGCACAGATACGCAGTATTTT.

This clonotype was counted many times. V usage is TRBV7-2 and J usage is TRBJ2-2; unclear D gene. CDR3 length: 13 amino acids. V lost 7 bases and J 2 bases, leaving 8 bases between the germline ends. Germline V gene sequence: CDR1 SGHTA, CDR2 FQGNSA. DNA of the CDR3: TGTGCCAGCACCACGCCAAACACCGGGGAGCTGTTTTTT. Protein product: CASTTPNTGELFF. Variable domain in full (rest from reference TRBV7-2 and TRBJ2-2): GAGVSQSPSNKVTEKGKDVELRCDPISGHTALYWYRQSLGQGLEFLIYFQGNSAPDKSGLPSDRFSAERTGGSVSTLTIQRTQQEDSAVYLCASTTPNTGELFFGEGSRLTVL.

The V gene is TRBV29-1, the J gene TRBJ1-1; D not resolved. The CDR3 runs to 11 residues. CDR1 is SQVTM, CDR2 ANQGSEA, per germline. Trimming took 7 bases from V and 1 from J, leaving 7 bases between them. The DNA of the CDR3 is TGCAGCGCCCGTGCGAACACTGAAGCTTTCTTT. Translation gives CSARANTEAFF.

This clonotype was observed a handful of times. The chain combines TRBV12-3 or TRBV12-4 with TRBJ1-2; D not certain. V shed 6 bases and J shed 5 bases, with 13 bases lying between them. The CDR3 sequence is 13 residues long. CDR3 protein: CASRTPGKYGYTF. CDR3 in DNA: TGTGCCAGCAGAACTCCTGGGAAATATGGCTACACCTTC.

The CDR3 spells CASSVEGRGPEQYF. CDR3 sequence (DNA): TGTGCCAGCAGCGTAGAGGGTAGAGGCCCCGAGCAGTACTTC. V usage is TRBV9 and J usage is TRBJ2-7; D is unresolved. Trimming removed 0 bases at V and 6 bases at J, with 13 bases between. Per the germline V gene, CDR1 is SGDLS and CDR2 is YYNGEE. The CDR3 covers 14 residues.

The chain couples TRBV2 to TRBJ1-1; D is undetermined. This CDR3 is built from 13 residues. V lost 6 bases to trimming and J lost 1 base, with 9 bases between them. The V gene's germline CDR1 is SNHLY and CDR2 FYNNEI. CDR3 sequence: CASRPGWNTEAFF. For the CDR3, the DNA is TGTGCCAGCAGGCCCGGTTGGAACACTGAAGCTTTCTTT.

This clonotype was detected ten times or more. The J gene is TRBJ2-1, the V gene TRBV29-1, with D perhaps TRBD2 (5 bases). CDR1 is SQVTM, CDR2 ANQGSEA, per germline. CDR3 length: 14 residues. Trimming cost V 0 bases and J 5 bases, with 11 bases left between them. The CDR3: CSVEDRRMNNEQFF. The DNA of the CDR3 is TGCAGCGTTGAAGATCGGAGGATGAACAATGAGCAGTTCTTC.

This clonotype occurred many times. The chain joins TRBV27 to TRBJ2-7; D might be TRBD1 (6 bases). Trimming removed 6 bases at V and 0 bases at J, with 6 bases between. CDR3 length equals 12 residues. Germline V gene sequence: CDR1 MNHEY, CDR2 SMNVEV (reference sequence). The CDR3 DNA sequence: TGTGCCAGCAGGGACAGCTCCTACGAGCAGTACTTC. Its translation: CASRDSSYEQYF.

The sample holds many counts of this clonotype. V is TRBV6-6 and J is TRBJ2-1, with D possibly matching TRBD2 (6 bases). V lost 0 bases and J 6 bases, leaving 12 bases between the germline ends. This CDR3 has 15 residues. Germline CDR1 is MNHNY and CDR2 is SVGAGI (reference sequence). The CDR3 sequence: CASSYSGGAGNEQFF. CDR3 nucleotides: TGTGCCAGCAGTTACTCGGGGGGTGCGGGCAATGAGCAGTTCTTC.

The gene calls are TRBV5-6 and TRBJ2-5; 13 nucleotides align to TRBD2. This CDR3 has 15 residues. V lost 4 bases to trimming and J lost 10 bases; unmatched junction nucleotides: 10. CDR1 SGHDT and CDR2 YYEEEE come from the germline V gene. The DNA of the CDR3 is TGTGCCAGCAGCCCCGCAGGACTAGCGGGGGTAAACCAGTACTTC. Encoded protein: CASSPAGLAGVNQYF.